One sample yielded the 28 T cell receptor beta chains listed below, sequenced in a study of cytomegalovirus exposure and HLA in healthy donors. PCR involved 60 Vbeta and 13 Jbeta primers. Libraries were prepared by immunoSEQ multiplex PCR; TCRdb keeps only in-frame clonotypes and omits some of them. The sample lists about 140,000 clones, 80% to 85% occurring once. The sequenced sample consisted of PBMCs. All receptors come from a male donor in good health and CMV-seronegative.

V and J are TRBV28 and TRBJ2-5; 10 positions match TRBD1. V was clipped by 2 bases and J by 5 bases; unmatched bases: 5. The germline CDR1 and CDR2 sequences are MDHEN and SYDVKM. The CDR3 runs to 15 residues. DNA for the CDR3: TGTGCCAGCAGTTTAGGACAGGGGGGCGATGAGACCCAGTACTTC. Translation: CASSLGQGGDETQYF.

This chain links TRBV6-5 with TRBJ2-1, with 13 bases fitting TRBD2. CDR3 length: 15 amino acids. Germline V gene lookup returns CDR1 MNHEY and CDR2 SVGAGI. After removal of 5 bases from V and 7 bases from J, the junction contained 5 bases not matched to a gene. The CDR3 DNA is TGTGCCAGCAGTAGGACTAGCGGGAGAGGAAATGAGCAGTTCTTC. This sequence encodes CASSRTSGRGNEQFF.

The chain employs TRBV2 and TRBJ2-7; 8 bases map to TRBD2. Germline V gene data show CDR1 as SNHLY and CDR2 as FYNNEI. V dropped 6 bases and J dropped 2; count of bases not matched to a gene: 6. This CDR3 is built from 14 residues. The CDR3 DNA reads as TGTGCCAGCAGCCGGGAGCGGGGGCCCTACGAGCAGTACTTC. Its translation is CASSRERGPYEQYF.

The chain couples TRBV30 to TRBJ2-7, with TRBD2 matching over 10 bases. Germline CDR1 is GTSNPN and CDR2 is SVGIG (reference sequence). CDR3 length: 13 residues. The junction had 5 bases not matched to a gene; V was cut back by 3 bases and J by 6 bases. As DNA, the CDR3 is TGTGCCTGGAGGACTAGCGGGTCCGGCGAGCAGTACTTC. This gives the protein CAWRTSGSGEQYF.

This chain joins TRBV7-3 and TRBJ1-1; perhaps TRBD1 as D (6 bases). This CDR3 has 13 residues. Looked up from germline, CDR1 is SGHTA and CDR2 is FQGTGA. The V end was cut by 4 bases, the J end by 4 bases, with 10 bases between. CDR3 nucleotide sequence: TGTGCCAGCAGCTCCCAGGGGTCCACTGAAGCTTTCTTT. Its protein is CASSSQGSTEAFF.

The gene calls are TRBV7-9 and TRBJ2-3; D is undetermined. The V end lost 5 bases, the J end lost 4 bases, and 13 bases lay between the germline ends. CDR1 SEHNR and CDR2 FQNEAQ come from the germline V gene (reference sequence). The CDR3 loop spans 14 amino acids. This chain's CDR3 is CASSPPSMADTQYF. DNA of the CDR3: TGTGCCAGCAGCCCCCCGAGTATGGCAGATACGCAGTATTTT.

The chain is built from TRBV6-5 and TRBJ1-1; TRBD1 aligns across 7 bases. The length of the CDR3 is 14 residues. The germline V gene has CDR1 MNHEY and CDR2 SVGAGI. The junction had 4 bases not matched to a gene; V was cut back by 2 bases and J by 4 bases. The CDR3 nucleotides are TGTGCCAGCAGTTACGAGGGGGCGCGCACTGAAGCTTTCTTT. Protein sequence: CASSYEGARTEAFF.

The V and J genes are TRBV25-1 and TRBJ1-3, with unresolved D. CDR3 size: 10 residues. CDR1 and CDR2 (germline): MGHDK, SYGVNS. Trimming took 8 bases from V and 8 from J, leaving 7 bases between them. The DNA for the CDR3 is TGTGCCAGCTGCCGGGACACCATATATTTT. This sequence encodes CASCRDTIYF.

The rearrangement uses TRBV27 and TRBJ1-2; 10 nucleotides match TRBD1. J was trimmed by 5 bases and V by 1 base; bases with no gene match: 7. Germline V gives CDR1 MNHEY, CDR2 SMNVEV (reference sequence). CDR3 length equals 16 residues. The CDR3 here is CASSLLTGGANYGYTF. CDR3 bases: TGTGCCAGCAGTTTATTGACAGGGGGCGCAAATTATGGCTACACCTTC.

The gene calls are TRBV7-2 and TRBJ2-4; D gene ambiguous. Germline V gene data show CDR1 as SGHTA and CDR2 as FQGNSA. V was clipped by 5 bases and J by 8 bases, with 7 bases between them. The CDR3 extends over 11 amino acids. The CDR3 coding sequence is TGTGCCAGCAGCCGAGCCGACATTCAGTACTTC. Its translation: CASSRADIQYF. The full variable domain, in which reference TRBV7-2 and TRBJ2-4 provide the parts outside the CDR3, is GAGVSQSPSNKVTEKGKDVELRCDPISGHTALYWYRQSLGQGLEFLIYFQGNSAPDKSGLPSDRFSAERTGGSVSTLTIQRTQQEDSAVYLCASSRADIQYFGAGTRLSVL.

The J gene is TRBJ2-2, the V gene TRBV5-1; possible D gene TRBD2, 5 bases. Germline V lookup: CDR1 SGHRS, CDR2 YFSETQ. The CDR3 runs to 15 residues. V was shortened by 4 bases and J by 2 bases, with 12 bases between the two germline ends. CDR3: CASSPGNPNTGELFF. As DNA, the CDR3 is TGCGCCAGCAGCCCCGGGAACCCTAACACCGGGGAGCTGTTTTTT.

This rearrangement joins TRBV29-1 to TRBJ1-1; 7 bases match TRBD1. After removal of 6 bases from V and 2 bases from J, the junction contained 9 bases not matched to a gene. CDR1 SQVTM and CDR2 ANQGSEA come from the germline V gene. The CDR3 extends over 14 amino acids. CDR3 DNA: TGCAGCGTACAGGGGCGCTGGATCAACACTGAAGCTTTCTTT. This encodes CSVQGRWINTEAFF.

The chain has TRBV7-8 and TRBJ1-5; D is possibly TRBD1 (6 bases). This CDR3 contains 17 residues. Germline CDR1 is SGHVS and CDR2 is FQNEAQ. The V end lost 10 bases, the J end lost 0 bases, and 22 bases lay between the germline ends. The CDR3 reads CATSQAGQMFSNQPQHF. The CDR3 nucleotides read TGTGCCACCTCTCAAGCCGGACAGATGTTTAGCAATCAGCCCCAGCATTTT. Full variable domain (missing parts from reference TRBV7-8 and TRBJ1-5): GAGVSQSPRYKVAKRGQDVALRCDPISGHVSLFWYQQALGQGPEFLTYFQNEAQLDKSGLPSDRFFAERPEGSVSTLKIQRTQQEDSAVYLCATSQAGQMFSNQPQHFGDGTRLSIL.

The chain couples TRBV7-3 to TRBJ2-1; 8 bases are shared with TRBD2. From germline, CDR1 is SGHTA and CDR2 FQGTGA. V was clipped by 2 bases and J by 4 bases; unmatched bases: 4. This CDR3 is 15 amino acids long. The CDR3 loop reads CASSLLAGVYNEQFF. The DNA of the CDR3 is TGTGCCAGCAGCTTACTAGCGGGCGTTTACAATGAGCAGTTCTTC.

The chain combines TRBV9 with TRBJ1-1, with D possibly TRBD1 on 5 matching bases. V was clipped by 0 bases and J by 6 bases, with 9 bases between them. The germline V gene has CDR1 SGDLS and CDR2 YYNGEE. This CDR3 has 13 residues. DNA for the CDR3: TGTGCCAGCAGCGTAGCCAGGGCATCTGAAGCTTTCTTT. As protein: CASSVARASEAFF.

The chain uses TRBV5-1 and TRBJ2-6, with D maybe TRBD1 (6 bases). CDR1 and CDR2 (germline): SGHRS, YFSETQ. V lost 0 bases and J lost 0, with 16 bases in between. The CDR3 covers 19 residues. The CDR3 protein is CASSLAGPGASSGANVLTF. The CDR3 DNA reads as TGCGCCAGCAGCTTGGCCGGGCCAGGGGCGAGCTCTGGGGCCAACGTCCTGACTTTC.

This chain links TRBV6-4 with TRBJ1-5; maybe TRBD1 (5 bases). Between the trimmed V and J ends, which lost 6 bases and 0 bases, there was a span of 24 bases. This CDR3 region has 19 residues. Germline V lookup: CDR1 MRHNA, CDR2 SNTAGT. The CDR3 sequence: CASSPPAGSEGRSNQPQHF. The CDR3 nucleotides read TGTGCCAGCAGCCCCCCGGCGGGCTCGGAGGGACGTAGCAATCAGCCCCAGCATTTT.

The chain recombines TRBV13 with TRBJ1-5; D not certain. The CDR3 is 12 residues long. Trimming took 2 bases from V and 6 from J, leaving 5 bases between them. Per germline, CDR1 PRHDT and CDR2 FYEKMQ (reference sequence). CDR3 sequence (DNA): TGTGCCAGCAGCTTATCAGGTCAGCCCCAGCATTTT. It translates to CASSLSGQPQHF. Filled out from reference TRBV13 and TRBJ1-5, the complete variable domain reads AAGVIQSPRHLIKEKRETATLKCYPIPRHDTVYWYQQGPGQDPQFLISFYEKMQSDKGSIPDRFSAQQFSDYHSELNMSSLELGDSALYFCASSLSGQPQHFGDGTRLSIL.

This clone was seen only a few times. The rearrangement joins TRBV4-2 to TRBJ1-6; D might be TRBD1 (5 bases). CDR3 length equals 15 residues. CDR1 and CDR2 (germline): LGHNA, YNFKEQ. V was clipped by 1 base and J by 6 bases, with 10 bases between them. The CDR3 spells CASSQVSGFNSPLHF. The CDR3 DNA reads TGTGCCAGCAGCCAAGTTTCAGGGTTTAATTCACCCCTCCACTTT.

This chain links TRBV27 with TRBJ2-1; perhaps TRBD1 as D (6 bases). V shed 4 bases and J shed 4 bases, with 14 bases lying between them. In germline, CDR1 is MNHEY, CDR2 SMNVEV (reference sequence). This CDR3 region has 15 residues. The CDR3 loop is CASSSLVTGYNEQFF. CDR3 sequence (DNA): TGTGCCAGCAGTTCCCTAGTGACAGGATACAATGAGCAGTTCTTC.

CDR3 protein: CASSRTSGGAGAYNEQFF. DNA for the CDR3: TGTGCCAGCAGCCGAACTAGCGGGGGGGCCGGCGCCTACAATGAGCAGTTCTTC. This chain connects TRBV5-8 to TRBJ2-1; TRBD2 agrees at 13 bases. The ends lost 4 bases at V and 2 bases at J; junction bases unmatched: 9. Germline values: CDR1 SGHTS, CDR2 YDEGEE. The CDR3 has 18 residues.

This rearrangement joins TRBV5-4 to TRBJ1-5; D is perhaps TRBD1 (6 bases). The CDR3 is 13 residues long. Trimming cost V 4 bases and J 8 bases, with 13 bases left between them. From germline, CDR1 is SGHNT and CDR2 YYREEE (reference sequence). In DNA form, the CDR3 reads TGTGCCAGCAGCCAAGATCACAGGGAGCCCCAGCATTTT. This codes for CASSQDHREPQHF.

The chain uses TRBV27 and TRBJ2-1; 12 nucleotides align to TRBD1. After removal of 3 bases from V and 5 bases from J, the junction contained 5 bases not matched to a gene. Germline V gives CDR1 MNHEY, CDR2 SMNVEV (reference sequence). CDR3 size: 16 residues. CDR3 coding DNA: TGTGCCAGCAGTTTGGGGGGACAGGGGGCACACAATGAGCAGTTCTTC. Protein sequence: CASSLGGQGAHNEQFF.

The V call is TRBV19, the J call TRBJ1-5; D gene unclear. Germline values: CDR1 LNHDA, CDR2 SQIVND (reference sequence). The CDR3 length is 19 residues. The V and J ends lost 7 bases and 0 bases respectively, with 25 bases between them. The DNA of the CDR3 is TGTGCCAGTAAATCCCCGCAAGGCCGTCAGTACTATAGCAATCAGCCCCAGCATTTT. It encodes CASKSPQGRQYYSNQPQHF.

The V call is TRBV28, the J call TRBJ2-3; 14 bases are shared with TRBD2. After removal of 3 bases from V and 5 bases from J, the junction contained 10 bases not matched to a gene. The CDR3 runs 18 residues. Germline V lookup: CDR1 MDHEN, CDR2 SYDVKM. The CDR3 protein is CASSFPLTSGRARDTQYF. CDR3 sequence (DNA): TGTGCCAGCAGTTTCCCTCTGACTAGCGGGAGGGCCAGAGATACGCAGTATTTT.

This sequence joins TRBV28 and TRBJ1-4; D is unclear. This CDR3 is built from 16 residues. CDR1 is MDHEN and CDR2 is SYDVKM in the germline V gene. Trimming shortened V by 6 bases and J by 0 bases, and 14 bases separated the two germline ends. CDR3 protein: CASSPPRSATNEKLFF. DNA of the CDR3: TGTGCCAGCAGCCCTCCCCGATCGGCAACTAATGAAAAACTGTTTTTT.

J is TRBJ1-3 and V is TRBV7-6; a weak D match, TRBD1 (6 bases). Trimming took off 3 bases at V and 7 bases at J, with 13 bases between the two ends. This CDR3 spans 14 amino acids. The germline gives CDR1 SGHVS, CDR2 FNYEAQ. The CDR3: CASSFEQGQNTIYF. As DNA, the CDR3 is TGTGCCAGCAGCTTTGAACAGGGCCAGAACACCATATATTTT.

This rearrangement joins TRBV28 to TRBJ1-2, with a tentative D call TRBD1 (5 bases). V lost 5 bases and J 4 bases, leaving 17 bases between the germline ends. Germline assignment: CDR1 MDHEN and CDR2 SYDVKM. The CDR3 has 15 amino acids. The chain's CDR3 is CASSTQSTDSYGYTF. Written as DNA, the CDR3 is TGTGCCAGCAGTACACAATCGACAGACAGCTATGGCTACACCTTC.